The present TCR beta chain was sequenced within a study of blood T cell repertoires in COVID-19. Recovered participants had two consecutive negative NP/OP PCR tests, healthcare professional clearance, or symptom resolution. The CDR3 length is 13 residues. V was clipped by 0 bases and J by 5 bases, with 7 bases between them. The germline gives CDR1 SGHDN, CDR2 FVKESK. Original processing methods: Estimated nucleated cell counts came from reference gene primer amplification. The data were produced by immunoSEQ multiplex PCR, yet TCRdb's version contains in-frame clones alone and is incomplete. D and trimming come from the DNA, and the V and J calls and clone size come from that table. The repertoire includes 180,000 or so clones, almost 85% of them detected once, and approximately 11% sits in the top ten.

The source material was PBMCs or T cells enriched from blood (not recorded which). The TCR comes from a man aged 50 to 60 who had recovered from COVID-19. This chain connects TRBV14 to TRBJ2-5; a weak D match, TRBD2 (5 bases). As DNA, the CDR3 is TGTGCCAGCAGCCAAGATCCGGGGGAGACCCAGTACTTC. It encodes CASSQDPGETQYF.